This TCR beta chain came from a study of T-cell reconstitution after alpha-beta-depleted transplantation in children. Germline assignment: CDR1 SEHNR and CDR2 FQNEAQ (reference sequence). CDR3 length equals 15 residues. Trimming at V came to 5 bases and at J to 2 bases, leaving 6 bases not matched to a gene. Unique molecular identifiers were incorporated when the TCRbeta library was constructed. MiXCR, applied by TCRdb to the PCR reads, yields one record per CDR3 protein. The table lists a few hundred thousand distinct CDR3 sequences, about 18% of them singletons, with roughly 3.3% in the top ten. This clonotype originated in a human donor who donated a stem cell graft to a child with acute lymphoblastic leukemia. The material was PBMCs from the stem cell graft donor, obtained from the stem cell graft. The rearrangement joins TRBV7-9 to TRBJ2-5, with 9 positions matching TRBD2. The CDR3 coding sequence is TGTGCCAGCAGCAAGACTAGCGGAGAACAAGAGACCCAGTACTTC. The encoded protein is CASSKTSGEQETQYF.